This TCR beta chain was identified during a study of T cells in Graves' hyperthyroidism and ophthalmopathy. CDR1 MNHEY and CDR2 SMNVEV come from the germline V gene (reference sequence). V trimming: 5 bases; J trimming: 5 bases; junction bases outside the gene matches: 11. The length of the CDR3 is 16 residues. Authors of the study amplified TCR beta CDR3 regions from RNA transcripts. The TCR CDR3 was amplified in a first-round RT-PCR using the HTBI primer set. One entry per CDR3 protein, called by TCRdb with MiXCR from the multiplex PCR reads. The sample lists about 360,000 distinct CDR3 sequences; less than 15% were seen once. Study observations and caveats: Ophthalmopathy was model-predicted a median approximately six months pre-onset. Separating ophthalmopathy from stable hyperthyroidism was achieved by a 13 V-J model.

This clonotype has more than one count but fewer than ten. The antigen is not known. This TCR derives from a woman aged 18-29 years with Graves' hyperthyroidism. This chain joins TRBV27 and TRBJ1-4, with 7 bases that match TRBD1. The source material was blood. The CDR3 is CASSPDRVYANEKLFF. CDR3 sequence (DNA): TGTGCCAGCAGTCCTGACAGGGTTTATGCCAATGAAAAACTGTTTTTT.